This entry describes one T cell receptor beta chain. This sample was included in a study of control samples from healthy donors and cancer patients. With 0 bases removed from V and 1 base from J, the gap between germline ends came to 9 bases. CDR3 size: 15 residues. Per germline, CDR1 MGHRA and CDR2 YSYEKL. Assay used: immunoSEQ multiplex PCR; TCRdb lists only in-frame clones, some missing. This table holds about 130,000 clones, 92% found once. This clonotype was obtained from a woman aged 45-65 years in good health. Sequenced material: blood. The chain joins TRBV4-1 to TRBJ1-2; TRBD1 might be the D (5 bases). CDR3 DNA: TGCGCCAGCAGCCAAGATGTCAGGGTTAACTATGGCTACACCTTC. This encodes CASSQDVRVNYGYTF.